This entry concerns a single T cell receptor (beta chain). As yet, its antigen is unknown. In the same sample, other DNA sequences code for this CDR3. Assay: immunoSEQ multiplex PCR; the TCRdb copy retains only in-frame clones and omits some. The sample yields some 1 million clones, 65% to 75% seen once. The data belong to a study of shared clonotypes between healthy human individuals. Findings and caveats of the study: Investigators collected only blood, and repertoires in tissues likely differ.

The V gene's germline CDR1 is SGDLS and CDR2 YYNGEE. The V segment lost 4 bases and the J segment 0 bases; nucleotides outside the gene matches: 6. This CDR3 spans 16 amino acids. The specimen sequenced was memory CD4+ T cells sorted from blood. Subset given: CD45RA-negative fraction. This clonotype was sampled from a man aged 18 to 35 in good health. V and J are TRBV9 and TRBJ1-4; 7 bases match TRBD1. CDR3 DNA sequence: TGTGCCAGCAGCCCCAGACAGGGAGCAACTAATGAAAAACTGTTTTTT. Protein sequence: CASSPRQGATNEKLFF. Using reference TRBV9 and TRBJ1-4 for the parts outside the CDR3, the full variable domain is DSGVTQTPKHLITATGQRVTLRCSPRSGDLSVYWYQQSLDQGLQFLIQYYNGEERAKGNILERFSAQQFPDLHSELNLSSLELGDSALYFCASSPRQGATNEKLFFGSGTQLSVL.